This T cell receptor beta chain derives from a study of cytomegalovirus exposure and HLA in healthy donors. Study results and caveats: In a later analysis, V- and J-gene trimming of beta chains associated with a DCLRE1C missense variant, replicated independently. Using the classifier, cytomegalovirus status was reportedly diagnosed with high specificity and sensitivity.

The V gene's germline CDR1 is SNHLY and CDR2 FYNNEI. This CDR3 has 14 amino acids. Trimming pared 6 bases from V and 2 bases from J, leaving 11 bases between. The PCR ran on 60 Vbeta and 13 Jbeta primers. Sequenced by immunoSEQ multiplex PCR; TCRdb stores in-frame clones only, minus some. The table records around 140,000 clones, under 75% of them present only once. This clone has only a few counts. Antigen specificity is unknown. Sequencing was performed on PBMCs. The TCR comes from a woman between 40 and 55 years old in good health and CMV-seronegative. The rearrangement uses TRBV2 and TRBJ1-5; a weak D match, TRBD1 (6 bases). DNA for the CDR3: TGTGCCAGCAGAGGGGACATAGGCAATCAGCCCCAGCATTTT. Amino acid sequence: CASRGDIGNQPQHF.